This T cell receptor (beta chain) was identified in a study of T cells in Graves' hyperthyroidism and ophthalmopathy. Regarding this clonotype: Its antigen is still unknown. This may be a read error, as it is one base from a much larger clone.

This CDR3 has 13 residues. Points from the study as a whole: Most thyroid clonotypes expanded above 0.001 were also detected in blood. In the analysis, a 13 V-J model separated ophthalmopathy from stable hyperthyroidism.

The CDR3 regions of TCR beta were amplified from RNA transcripts. First-round RT-PCR with HTBI primers amplified the TCR CDR3 region. TCRdb recomputed calls from the multiplex PCR reads with MiXCR, one row per CDR3 protein. The sample lists approximately 620,000 distinct CDR3 sequences; approximately 14% were seen once. The sample comprised blood. The chain carries TRBV12-3 or TRBV12-4 and TRBJ1-2, with D maybe TRBD1 (5 bases). The receptor was derived from a woman aged 25 to 45 with Graves' hyperthyroidism that later progressed to Graves' ophthalmopathy. The CDR3 region has the DNA TGTGCAACCACCGCGGGGCGGGACTATGGCTACACCTTC. Translated: CATTAGRDYGYTF.